This T cell receptor (beta chain) was documented in a study of CD4 T cells in relation to SARS-CoV-2 and coronaviruses. Study-level information: PBMCs were cultured with antigen for 10 days before TCR beta sequencing. Shared crossreactive spike epitopes were mapped to their HLA restriction. Overall study findings and caveats: In around 60% of donors, memory CD4+ clonotypes crossrecognized SARS-CoV-2 and at least one common cold coronavirus spike.

Trimming removed 2 bases at V and 9 bases at J, with 5 bases between. The CDR3 loop spans 12 amino acids. CDR1 LGHDT and CDR2 YNNKEL come from the germline V gene (reference sequence). In the case of this clone: As yet, its antigen is unknown.

Data came from immunoSEQ multiplex PCR; TCRdb stores just in-frame clones and leaves some out. Among roughly 25,000 clones listed, more than 65% were seen once. CD4+ T cells from unexposed donors were obtained before the COVID-19 pandemic (2011-2018). After less than 11 days of culture, CD4+ T cells were isolated. Testing used SARS-CoV-2 S/N and four cold-coronavirus spikes on unexposed-donor CD4+ T cells, cells permitting. This TCR came from a human donor in good health. The sequencing sample was made of CD4+ T cells from PBMCs, cultured in vitro. The gene calls are TRBV3-1 (or the pseudogene TRBV3-2) and TRBJ1-6, with unresolved D. Here the CDR3 reads CASSQQASPLHF. CDR3 in DNA: TGTGCCAGCAGCCAACAAGCTTCACCCCTCCACTTT.